A single sample gave rise to the 27 T cell receptor beta chains below, sequenced in a study of radiotherapy plus CTLA-4 blockade in lung cancer (dated 2018 in TCRdb). Preparation of the library involved the immunoSEQ multiplex PCR assay. Here the immuneACCESS table is served through TCRdb, limited to in-frame sequences with V and J called. Missing clones are a known gap in these copies; in checked studies unresolved V genes cover under half, and the rest lacks a known reason. The sample yields 70,000 to 90,000 clones; 84% were counted once. 0.79% of the sample is in the top ten clones. The source material was peripheral blood, sampled from a patient treated with radiotherapy plus ipilimumab. These receptors all come from a human donor with non-small cell lung cancer who had stable disease on radiotherapy plus ipilimumab.

This clone was seen only a few times. This chain uses TRBV6-1 with TRBJ2-3, with a weak D call TRBD1 (6 bases). Trimming removed 9 bases from V and 2 bases from J, with 15 bases in between. There are 14 residues in the CDR3. Germline loops: CDR1 MNHNS, CDR2 SASEGT. The CDR3 DNA reads TGTGCCAGTAACCGGGACATAAACACAGATACGCAGTATTTT. Its translation: CASNRDINTDTQYF.

The chain couples TRBV28 to TRBJ2-6; 10 nucleotides match TRBD1. This CDR3 has 17 amino acids. Germline V CDR1 and CDR2: MDHEN, SYDVKM. Trimming cost V 0 bases and J 2 bases; bases outside gene matches: 1. The CDR3 spells CASSLWGQGTGANVLTF. In nucleotides, the CDR3 is TGTGCCAGCAGTTTATGGGGACAGGGGACTGGGGCCAACGTCCTGACTTTC.

The chain carries TRBV28 and TRBJ1-2, with D hard to call. CDR1 is MDHEN and CDR2 is SYDVKM in the germline V gene. The CDR3 extends over 14 amino acids. V lost 6 bases, J lost 2 bases, and 13 bases lay in between. CDR3 in amino acids: CASRPGGGNYGYTF. The CDR3 nucleotides read TGTGCCAGCAGACCAGGCGGCGGAAACTATGGCTACACCTTC.

The J gene is TRBJ2-7, the V gene TRBV27; 7 nucleotides agree with TRBD1. Germline trimming cut 3 bases from V and 2 bases from J; bases unmatched to any gene: 7. The CDR3 has 15 residues. CDR1 is MNHEY and CDR2 is SMNVEV in the germline V gene (reference sequence). CDR3 in DNA: TGTGCCAGCAGTTTCACAGGGGCTACCGCCTACGAGCAGTACTTC. Translating gives CASSFTGATAYEQYF.

The rearrangement joins TRBV7-6 to TRBJ2-7, with TRBD1 identical over 8 bases. The CDR3 runs to 12 residues. Germline CDR1 and CDR2: SGHVS and FNYEAQ. The CDR3 nucleotides are TGTGCAGTCCAGACAGGGGCCTACGAGCAGTACTTC. It yields the protein CAVQTGAYEQYF.

This chain connects TRBV30 to TRBJ2-3; 7 bases map to TRBD2. CDR1 GTSNPN and CDR2 SVGIG come from the germline V gene (reference sequence). The CDR3 contains 14 residues. Unmatched junction bases numbered 9, after V lost 4 bases and J lost 5 bases. CDR3 protein: CAWTPGGGKDTQYF. The CDR3, as DNA: TGTGCCTGGACGCCTGGGGGGGGGAAAGATACGCAGTATTTT.

The chain combines TRBV9 with TRBJ2-1, with 8 bases that match TRBD2. Germline CDR1 SGDLS, CDR2 YYNGEE. V gave up 0 bases and J gave up 7 bases; unmatched junction bases: 6. The CDR3 length is 15 residues. The CDR3 sequence: CASSVGFSGVNEQFF. CDR3 nucleotides: TGTGCCAGCAGCGTAGGTTTTAGCGGGGTAAATGAGCAGTTCTTC.

The V and J genes are TRBV11-2 and TRBJ2-3, with 10 nucleotides matching TRBD2. The CDR3 loop spans 16 amino acids. Germline V gene sequence: CDR1 SGHAT, CDR2 FQNNGV. The V segment lost 6 bases and the J segment 7 bases; nucleotides outside the gene matches: 13. The CDR3 bases are TGTGCCAGCAGGGTCATAAGCGGGGGGGCCGGAAATACGCAGTATTTT. This codes for CASRVISGGAGNTQYF.

V and J are TRBV19 and TRBJ1-1; D unresolved. The CDR3 extends over 15 amino acids. CDR1 LNHDA and CDR2 SQIVND come from the germline V gene (reference sequence). V was trimmed by 5 bases and J by 1 base, leaving 14 bases between them. Here the CDR3 reads CASSSNPRPNTEAFF. In nucleotides, the CDR3 is TGTGCCAGTAGTTCCAACCCTCGGCCGAACACTGAAGCTTTCTTT.

The chain has TRBV5-6 and TRBJ2-5; D gene ambiguous. The CDR3 spans 13 residues. Germline V gives CDR1 SGHDT, CDR2 YYEEEE. V lost 4 bases and J lost 5, with 12 bases in between. The CDR3, as DNA: TGTGCCAGCAGCCTATGGCAGAGGGAGACCCAGTACTTC. Residues: CASSLWQRETQYF.

This rearrangement joins TRBV11-2 to TRBJ2-5; no reliable D call. V lost 1 base and J 4 bases, leaving 19 bases between the germline ends. From germline, CDR1 is SGHAT and CDR2 FQNNGV. The CDR3 consists of 17 residues. The CDR3 here is CASSLAPITRTGETQYF. CDR3 DNA sequence: TGTGCCAGCAGCTTAGCTCCCATTACCCGGACGGGAGAGACCCAGTACTTC.

About this clone itself: An end of the junction does not agree with germline; a read error may underlie this. The CDR3 loop reads CASSYTTGNRPQHF. In DNA form, the CDR3 reads TGTGCCAGCAGCTACACCACAGGCAATCGGCCCCAGCATTTT. The rearrangement links TRBV5-8 to TRBJ1-5; tentative D call: TRBD1 (5 bases). The germline V gene encodes CDR1 SGHTS and CDR2 YDEGEE. The CDR3 contains 14 residues.

The chain employs TRBV10-3 and TRBJ2-7; 10 nucleotides line up with TRBD1. The CDR3 is made up of 14 amino acids. The germline V gene encodes CDR1 ENHRY and CDR2 SYGVKD. The trim removed 10 bases at V and 0 bases at J, leaving 6 bases unmatched. CDR3 loop: CATGQGGSSYEQYF. CDR3 nucleotides: TGTGCCACCGGACAGGGGGGGAGCTCCTACGAGCAGTACTTC.

The rearrangement links TRBV28 to TRBJ1-5, with D hard to call. V lost 5 bases and J lost 1, with 3 bases in between. Germline V gene data show CDR1 as MDHEN and CDR2 as SYDVKM. The CDR3 has 12 amino acids. CDR3 sequence (DNA): TGTGCCAGCAGTGTGAGCAATCAGCCCCAGCATTTT. It specifies CASSVSNQPQHF. Together with reference TRBV28 and TRBJ1-5, the CDR3 gives the full variable domain: DVKVTQSSRYLVKRTGEKVFLECVQDMDHENMFWYRQDPGLGLRLIYFSYDVKMKEKGDIPEGYSVSREKKERFSLILESASTNQTSMYLCASSVSNQPQHFGDGTRLSIL.

The V gene is TRBV7-9, the J gene TRBJ2-1; perhaps TRBD2 as D (5 bases). The V and J ends lost 5 bases and 0 bases respectively, with 11 bases between them. CDR1 is SEHNR and CDR2 is FQNEAQ in the germline V gene (reference sequence). The CDR3 has 15 residues. In nucleotides, the CDR3 is TGTGCCAGCAGCCGACTAACACCCTCCTACAATGAGCAGTTCTTC. It encodes CASSRLTPSYNEQFF.

The V call is TRBV7-6, the J call TRBJ2-3; 11 nucleotides align to TRBD2. V shed 1 base and J 0 bases; nucleotides not matched to a gene: 3. The germline V gene encodes CDR1 SGHVS and CDR2 FNYEAQ. CDR3 length: 17 amino acids. This CDR3 reads CASSLGASGGSTDTQYF. In DNA form, the CDR3 reads TGTGCCAGCAGCTTAGGGGCTAGCGGGGGGAGCACAGATACGCAGTATTTT.

The CDR3 DNA is TGTGCCAGCAGCTTGTCAGGGGTGGCCCCTGGCTACACCTTC. Protein product: CASSLSGVAPGYTF. The rearrangement links TRBV5-6 to TRBJ1-2; weak D call: TRBD1 (6 bases). Trimming shortened V by 1 base and J by 7 bases, and 14 bases separated the two germline ends. The CDR3 length is 14 residues. From germline, CDR1 is SGHDT and CDR2 YYEEEE.

The CDR3 is CASSFTSGSRTDTQYF. The CDR3 DNA reads as TGTGCCAGCAGTTTCACTAGCGGGTCCCGCACAGATACGCAGTATTTT. The V call is TRBV28, the J call TRBJ2-3; TRBD2 aligns across 9 bases. V was pared by 3 bases and J by 1 base, with 5 bases of the junction left unmatched. The CDR3 runs to 16 residues. The germline V gene encodes CDR1 MDHEN and CDR2 SYDVKM.

The rearrangement uses TRBV7-2 and TRBJ2-7, with 8 bases fitting TRBD1. CDR3 size: 18 residues. Germline CDR1 reads SGHTA; CDR2 reads FQGNSA. V lost 1 base and J lost 0; bases outside the gene matches: 11. CDR3 nucleotide sequence: TGTGCCAGCAGCTTAGACAGGGGGTCTCCGATAAGCTCCTACGAGCAGTACTTC. Encoded protein: CASSLDRGSPISSYEQYF.

This sequence joins TRBV5-1 and TRBJ1-4; D unclear. V was cut by 2 bases and J by 8 bases, with 7 bases left in between. The CDR3 loop spans 12 amino acids. Per the germline V gene, CDR1 is SGHRS and CDR2 is YFSETQ. CDR3 nucleotide sequence: TGCGCCAGCAGCTTTCGCGGCGAAAAACTGTTTTTT. Encoded protein: CASSFRGEKLFF.

The rearrangement joins TRBV19 to TRBJ2-7, with 10 nucleotides matching TRBD1. J lost 6 bases, V lost 5 bases, and 10 bases had no gene match. The germline V gene encodes CDR1 LNHDA and CDR2 SQIVND (reference sequence). The CDR3 is made up of 15 amino acids. The CDR3, as DNA: TGTGCCAGTAGTCCACGGGGGACAGGGGCACGCGAGCAGTACTTC. This codes for CASSPRGTGAREQYF.

This clone was seen more than once but under ten times. The V gene is TRBV14, the J gene TRBJ1-4, with D perhaps TRBD1 (5 bases). Trimming took off 1 base at V and 7 bases at J, with 13 bases between the two ends. This CDR3 comprises 15 residues. CDR1 and CDR2 from the germline V gene are SGHDN and FVKESK. CDR3 nucleotide sequence: TGTGCCAGCAGCCAAGGATGGGGGACGAGTGAAAAACTGTTTTTT. Translation gives CASSQGWGTSEKLFF.

The V and J genes are TRBV7-9 and TRBJ2-7, with 8 bases matching TRBD1. V lost 1 base, J lost 11 bases, and 4 bases stayed unmatched. The CDR3 extends over 12 amino acids. Per germline, CDR1 SEHNR and CDR2 FQNEAQ (reference sequence). CDR3 loop: CASSLDDRGKYF. CDR3 nucleotides: TGTGCCAGCAGCTTAGACGACAGGGGAAAGTACTTC.

The chain couples TRBV19 to TRBJ2-3; 7 bases are a match to TRBD2. The germline V gene encodes CDR1 LNHDA and CDR2 SQIVND (reference sequence). V lost 5 bases and J lost 0; bases outside the gene matches: 5. The CDR3 runs to 15 residues. CDR3 nucleotide sequence: TGTGCCAGTAGTTTAGGACTAGAGAGCACAGATACGCAGTATTTT. It codes for CASSLGLESTDTQYF.

The rearrangement joins TRBV6-5 to TRBJ1-1; 9 positions match TRBD1. The J segment lost 0 bases and the V segment lost 3 bases, leaving 5 bases of the junction unmatched. The CDR3 length is 16 residues. Germline loops: CDR1 MNHEY, CDR2 SVGAGI. CDR3 DNA sequence: TGTGCCAGCAGTTATCGCGGGACAGGGTTGAACACTGAAGCTTTCTTT. Translation: CASSYRGTGLNTEAFF.

J is TRBJ1-5 and V is TRBV7-9; 9 nucleotides line up with TRBD1. The junction had 2 bases not matched to a gene; V was cut back by 1 base and J by 7 bases. Germline V gene lookup returns CDR1 SEHNR and CDR2 FQNEAQ (reference sequence). The CDR3 spans 14 residues. The CDR3 DNA sequence: TGTGCCAGCAGCTTAGGGACAGGGGAACAGCCCCAGCATTTT. Protein product: CASSLGTGEQPQHF. The whole variable domain, remainder taken from reference TRBV7-9 and TRBJ1-5, is DTGVSQNPRHKITKRGQNVTFRCDPISEHNRLYWYRQTLGQGPEFLTYFQNEAQLEKSRLLSDRFSAERPKGSFSTLEIQRTEQGDSAMYLCASSLGTGEQPQHFGDGTRLSIL.

V gene TRBV7-8 combines with J gene TRBJ2-7; D may be TRBD1 (6 bases). From germline, CDR1 is SGHVS and CDR2 FQNEAQ. This CDR3 contains 14 residues. V was pared by 5 bases and J by 2 bases, with 13 bases between. The DNA for the CDR3 is TGTGCCAGCAGCCGTACAGGGCTCCCCTACGAGCAGTACTTC. Its translation is CASSRTGLPYEQYF. The full variable domain, its missing parts supplied by reference TRBV7-8 and TRBJ2-7, is GAGVSQSPRYKVAKRGQDVALRCDPISGHVSLFWYQQALGQGPEFLTYFQNEAQLDKSGLPSDRFFAERPEGSVSTLKIQRTQQEDSAVYLCASSRTGLPYEQYFGPGTRLTVT.